These 19 T cell receptor beta chains were sequenced from one sample in a study of cytomegalovirus exposure and HLA in healthy donors. Use of 60 Vbeta and 13 Jbeta primers characterized the PCR. The table came from immunoSEQ multiplex PCR; TCRdb's copy has only in-frame clones and leaves some out. Altogether some 90,000 clones are present, 70% being singletons, with the ten largest covering about 2.5%. The sequenced material came from PBMCs. These receptors all come from a man between 45 and 60 years old in good health and CMV-seronegative.

The J gene is TRBJ2-2, the V gene TRBV6-4; TRBD1 is a possible D gene (6 bases). Germline CDR1 and CDR2: MRHNA and SNTAGT. The CDR3 loop spans 14 amino acids. Trimming left V 6 bases short and J 4 bases short, with 12 bases between. CDR3 in amino acids: CASSLQGFTGELFF. The CDR3 bases are TGTGCCAGCAGCTTACAGGGCTTCACCGGGGAGCTGTTTTTT.

The chain links TRBV27 to TRBJ1-1; D gene uncertain. The germline V and J ends were trimmed by 6 bases and 4 bases, with 6 bases remaining between them. The CDR3 is 11 residues long. Germline assignment: CDR1 MNHEY and CDR2 SMNVEV (reference sequence). CDR3 loop: CASRAGTEAFF. CDR3 in DNA: TGTGCCAGCAGGGCAGGCACTGAAGCTTTCTTT.

The rearrangement links TRBV6-5 to TRBJ1-1; D might be TRBD1 (5 bases). In germline, CDR1 is MNHEY, CDR2 SVGAGI. V was clipped by 6 bases and J by 4 bases, with 9 bases between them. CDR3 length: 12 residues. The CDR3 region is CASRSGFTEAFF. The CDR3 DNA sequence: TGTGCCAGCAGATCAGGGTTCACTGAAGCTTTCTTT.

V and J are TRBV5-1 and TRBJ2-2; D ambiguous. The CDR3 length is 13 residues. V was trimmed by 2 bases and J by 6 bases, leaving 8 bases between them. Per germline, CDR1 SGHRS and CDR2 YFSETQ. The CDR3 loop reads CASSFTVSGELFF. The CDR3 DNA sequence: TGCGCCAGCAGCTTTACGGTCTCCGGGGAGCTGTTTTTT.

This clone came up many times. The chain couples TRBV7-9 to TRBJ1-1, with D possibly matching TRBD1 (5 bases). The germline V and J ends were trimmed by 4 bases and 6 bases, with 24 bases remaining between them. CDR1 and CDR2 (germline): SEHNR, FQNEAQ (reference sequence). This CDR3 region has 17 residues. In nucleotides, the CDR3 is TGTGCCAGCAGCTCCCTCATAAGCCTAACAGGAAGGGCTGAAGCTTTCTTT. As protein: CASSSLISLTGRAEAFF.

The rearrangement links TRBV28 to TRBJ2-1, with D perhaps TRBD1 (5 bases). This CDR3 region has 15 residues. CDR1 and CDR2 (germline): MDHEN, SYDVKM. V dropped 5 bases and J dropped 7 bases, with 18 bases sitting between them. The CDR3 DNA is TGTGCCAGCAGTATCCTTCGGCAGGGCCCTAATGAGCAGTTCTTC. Protein sequence: CASSILRQGPNEQFF.

The V gene is TRBV5-4, the J gene TRBJ2-3; 8 nucleotides match TRBD2. Germline CDR1 is SGHNT and CDR2 is YYREEE (reference sequence). Trimming cost V 0 bases and J 4 bases; bases outside gene matches: 4. The CDR3 has 15 residues. CDR3 loop: CASSLGLATADTQYF. The CDR3, as DNA: TGTGCCAGCAGCTTGGGACTAGCGACGGCAGATACGCAGTATTTT.

The chain links TRBV19 to TRBJ2-4, with 11 nucleotides matching TRBD1. CDR3 size: 18 residues. With 0 bases clipped from V and 1 base from J, the junction kept 5 bases outside the gene matches. CDR1 LNHDA and CDR2 SQIVND come from the germline V gene (reference sequence). CDR3 sequence (DNA): TGTGCCAGTAGTATAGACGGGACAGGGGGGAACGCCAAAAACATTCAGTACTTC. Its translation is CASSIDGTGGNAKNIQYF.

The chain uses TRBV19 and TRBJ2-1; D is ambiguous. Germline V gene sequence: CDR1 LNHDA, CDR2 SQIVND (reference sequence). The CDR3 loop spans 16 amino acids. V lost 1 base and J lost 4, with 14 bases in between. CDR3 sequence: CASSIVRSSGYNEQFF. As DNA, the CDR3 is TGTGCCAGTAGTATAGTGCGCTCTAGTGGATACAATGAGCAGTTCTTC.

The chain couples TRBV2 to TRBJ1-1; TRBD1 matches at 8 bases. There are 13 residues in the CDR3. Looked up from germline, CDR1 is SNHLY and CDR2 is FYNNEI. J was trimmed by 4 bases and V by 5 bases; bases with no gene match: 3. The CDR3 bases are TGTGCCAGCAGTACCACAGGGGGCACTGAAGCTTTCTTT. This encodes CASSTTGGTEAFF.

This clone was detected once. The chain links TRBV21-1 to TRBJ2-5; the table's D gene call, TRBD2, was not cross checked with the DNA. TRBV21-1 is a recognized pseudogene. The CDR3 has 16 residues. This CDR3 reads CASSNCKGLDQETQYF. The CDR3 nucleotides read TGTGCCAGCAGCAACTGTAAGGGACTAGATCAAGAGACCCAGTACTTC.

This chain links TRBV28 with TRBJ2-7; TRBD1 aligns across 8 bases. The CDR3 runs 15 residues. Germline assignment: CDR1 MDHEN and CDR2 SYDVKM. V trimming: 11 bases; J trimming: 5 bases; junction bases outside the gene matches: 17. The DNA for the CDR3 is TGTGCCGTCCCGGGCCAAGGACAGGGTCCCCACGAGCAGTACTTC. Translated: CAVPGQGQGPHEQYF.

The chain combines TRBV2 with TRBJ2-1, with D hard to call. The CDR3 contains 14 residues. Trimming stripped 7 bases from V and 0 bases from J, with 10 bases between. Germline V gene data show CDR1 as SNHLY and CDR2 as FYNNEI. CDR3 bases: TGTGCCAGCACTCCTAGGAGCTCCTACAATGAGCAGTTCTTC. This translates into CASTPRSSYNEQFF.

In DNA, the CDR3 is TGTGCCAGCAGCTTAGGTAGCGGGGGTTCCTACAATGAGCAGTTCTTC. Its protein product is CASSLGSGGSYNEQFF. The rearrangement uses TRBV7-9 and TRBJ2-1; TRBD2 matches 9 bases. The CDR3 consists of 16 residues. V lost 1 base to trimming and J lost 1 base; unmatched junction nucleotides: 2. Germline CDR1 is SEHNR and CDR2 is FQNEAQ (reference sequence).

The rearrangement links TRBV27 to TRBJ2-2; the D gene is possibly TRBD1 (5 bases). Germline V gives CDR1 MNHEY, CDR2 SMNVEV (reference sequence). V was trimmed by 3 bases and J by 2 bases, leaving 10 bases between them. This CDR3 comprises 15 residues. CDR3 DNA sequence: TGTGCCAGCAGTTTCGGCAGGGTAAACACCGGGGAGCTGTTTTTT. This gives the protein CASSFGRVNTGELFF.

V gene TRBV5-1 combines with J gene TRBJ2-6, with 9 nucleotides matching TRBD1. Looked up from germline, CDR1 is SGHRS and CDR2 is YFSETQ. Germline trimming cut 5 bases from V and 1 base from J; bases unmatched to any gene: 4. There are 16 residues in the CDR3. The CDR3: CASRHGQGSGANVLTF. CDR3 sequence (DNA): TGCGCCAGCAGACATGGACAGGGGTCTGGGGCCAACGTCCTGACTTTC.

The CDR3 DNA reads as TGTGCCAGCAGTACCGACAGGAACACTGAAGCTTTCTTT. Protein: CASSTDRNTEAFF. The chain has TRBV6-4 and TRBJ1-1, with a tentative D call TRBD1 (5 bases). Trimming stripped 5 bases from V and 1 base from J, with 8 bases between. This CDR3 is 13 amino acids long. CDR1 and CDR2 from the germline V gene are MRHNA and SNTAGT.

This CDR3 is CAIIRSGSNTIYF. Written as DNA, the CDR3 is TGTGCCATCATCCGGTCGGGGAGCAACACCATATATTTT. V usage is TRBV10-3 and J usage is TRBJ1-3, with no clear D. The CDR3 length is 13 residues. Per germline, CDR1 ENHRY and CDR2 SYGVKD. With 7 bases removed from V and 7 bases from J, the gap between germline ends came to 14 bases.

The V and J genes are TRBV5-6 and TRBJ1-1, with 9 bases fitting TRBD1. The J segment lost 4 bases and the V segment lost 2 bases, leaving 9 bases of the junction unmatched. The germline V gene has CDR1 SGHDT and CDR2 YYEEEE. This CDR3 comprises 16 residues. CDR3: CASSFYRGPSGTEAFF. For the CDR3, the DNA is TGTGCCAGCAGCTTCTACAGGGGGCCCTCGGGCACTGAAGCTTTCTTT.